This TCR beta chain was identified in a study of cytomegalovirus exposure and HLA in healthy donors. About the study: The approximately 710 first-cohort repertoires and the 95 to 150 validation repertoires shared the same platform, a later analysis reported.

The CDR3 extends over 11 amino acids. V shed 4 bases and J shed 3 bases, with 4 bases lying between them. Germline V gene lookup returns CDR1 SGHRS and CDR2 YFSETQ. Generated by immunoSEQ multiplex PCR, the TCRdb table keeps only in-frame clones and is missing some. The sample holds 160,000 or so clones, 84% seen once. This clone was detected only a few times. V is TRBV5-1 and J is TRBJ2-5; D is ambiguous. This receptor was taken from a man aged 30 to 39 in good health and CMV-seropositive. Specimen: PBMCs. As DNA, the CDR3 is TGCGCCAGCAGCGAGGAAGAGACCCAGTACTTC. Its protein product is CASSEEETQYF.